The source of this T cell receptor (beta chain) is a study of technical replicates of blood from several donors. Produced via immunoSEQ multiplex PCR; TCRdb's table is partial and in-frame only. Among 80,000 to 90,000 clones, over 90% were seen once, and the ten largest hold approximately 0.25%. The germline V gene encodes CDR1 MNHEY and CDR2 SMNVEV (reference sequence). Trimming at V came to 6 bases and at J to 0 bases, leaving 10 bases not matched to a gene. CDR3 size: 18 residues. The receptor was isolated from a human donor in good health. The chain has TRBV27 and TRBJ2-2, with 10 bases fitting TRBD2. The sample comprised T cells isolated from PBMCs. The CDR3 DNA sequence: TGTGCCAGCAGCCCCCTAGCGGGAGAGGACCCGAACACCGGGGAGCTGTTTTTT. It specifies CASSPLAGEDPNTGELFF.